The T cell receptor (beta chain) described here comes from a study of T-cell reconstitution after alpha-beta-depleted transplantation in children. V lost 5 bases to trimming and J lost 3 bases, with 13 bases between them. The CDR3 is made up of 14 amino acids. The germline gives CDR1 KGHDR, CDR2 SFDVKD. Unique molecular identifiers featured in how the TCRbeta library was prepared. MiXCR, run by TCRdb on the PCR reads, gives a single entry per CDR3 protein. The sample lists about 500,000 distinct CDR3 sequences, about 31% occurring once. This clonotype turned up a few times. The gene calls are TRBV24-1 and TRBJ2-7; D uncertain. Source: PBMCs from the stem cell graft donor, taken from the stem cell graft. The origin of this receptor is a human donor who donated a stem cell graft to a child with aplastic anemia. CDR3 amino acids: CATSGPGPYYEQYF. DNA of the CDR3: TGTGCCACCAGTGGGCCCGGTCCTTACTACGAGCAGTACTTC.